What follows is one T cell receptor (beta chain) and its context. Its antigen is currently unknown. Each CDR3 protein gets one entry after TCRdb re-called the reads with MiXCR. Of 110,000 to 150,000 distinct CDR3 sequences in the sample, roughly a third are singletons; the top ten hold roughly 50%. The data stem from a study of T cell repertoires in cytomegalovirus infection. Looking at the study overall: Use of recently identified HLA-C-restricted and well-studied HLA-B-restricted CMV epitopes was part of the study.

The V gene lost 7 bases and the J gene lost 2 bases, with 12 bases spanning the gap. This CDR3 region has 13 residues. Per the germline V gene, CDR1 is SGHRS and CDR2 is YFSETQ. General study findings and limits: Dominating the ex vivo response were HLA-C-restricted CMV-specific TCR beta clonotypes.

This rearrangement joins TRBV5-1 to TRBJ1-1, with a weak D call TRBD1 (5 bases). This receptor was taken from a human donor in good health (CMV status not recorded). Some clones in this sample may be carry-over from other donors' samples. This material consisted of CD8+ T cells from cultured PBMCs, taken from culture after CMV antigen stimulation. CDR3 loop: CASGDGINTEAFF. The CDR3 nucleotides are TGCGCCAGCGGGGACGGAATTAACACTGAAGCTTTCTTT.